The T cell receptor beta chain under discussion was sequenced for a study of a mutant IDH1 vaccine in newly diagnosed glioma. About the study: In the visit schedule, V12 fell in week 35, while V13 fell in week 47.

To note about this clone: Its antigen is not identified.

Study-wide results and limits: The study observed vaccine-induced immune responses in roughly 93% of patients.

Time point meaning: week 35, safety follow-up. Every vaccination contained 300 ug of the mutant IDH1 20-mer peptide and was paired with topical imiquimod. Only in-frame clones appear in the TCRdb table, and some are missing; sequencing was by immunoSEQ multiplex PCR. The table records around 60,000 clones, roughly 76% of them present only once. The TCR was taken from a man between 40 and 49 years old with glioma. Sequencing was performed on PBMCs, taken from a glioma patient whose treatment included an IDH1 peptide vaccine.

The chain's CDR3 is CASTRSGSRNEQFF. CDR3 nucleotide sequence: TGTGCCAGTACCCGTAGCGGGAGTCGAAATGAGCAGTTCTTC. This chain links TRBV19 with TRBJ2-1; 9 bases are a match to TRBD2. V shed 7 bases, J shed 7 bases, and the junction held 8 bases outside the gene matches. This CDR3 has 14 residues. From germline, CDR1 is LNHDA and CDR2 SQIVND (reference sequence).